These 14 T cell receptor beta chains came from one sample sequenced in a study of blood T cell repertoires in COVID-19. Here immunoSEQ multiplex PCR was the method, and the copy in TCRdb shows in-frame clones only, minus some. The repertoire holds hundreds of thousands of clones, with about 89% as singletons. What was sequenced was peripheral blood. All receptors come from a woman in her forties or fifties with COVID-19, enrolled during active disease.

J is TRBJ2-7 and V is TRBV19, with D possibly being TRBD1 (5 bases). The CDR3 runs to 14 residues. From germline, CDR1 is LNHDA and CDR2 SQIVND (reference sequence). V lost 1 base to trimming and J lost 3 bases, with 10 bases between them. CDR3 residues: CASSIGGSFYEQYF. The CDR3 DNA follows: TGTGCCAGTAGTATAGGGGGCAGCTTCTACGAGCAGTACTTC. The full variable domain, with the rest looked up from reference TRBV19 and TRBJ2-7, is DGGITQSPKYLFRKEGQNVTLSCEQNLNHDAMYWYRQDPGQGLRLIYYSQIVNDFQKGDIAEGYSVSREKKESFPLTVTSAQKNPTAFYLCASSIGGSFYEQYFGPGTRLTVT.

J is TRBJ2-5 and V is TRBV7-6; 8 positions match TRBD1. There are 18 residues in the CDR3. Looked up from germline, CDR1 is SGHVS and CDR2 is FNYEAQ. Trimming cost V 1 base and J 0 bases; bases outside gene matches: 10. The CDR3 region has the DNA TGTGCCAGCAGCTTAGTTGAAGGGGCAGGGGGCTACCAAGAGACCCAGTACTTC. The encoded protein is CASSLVEGAGGYQETQYF.

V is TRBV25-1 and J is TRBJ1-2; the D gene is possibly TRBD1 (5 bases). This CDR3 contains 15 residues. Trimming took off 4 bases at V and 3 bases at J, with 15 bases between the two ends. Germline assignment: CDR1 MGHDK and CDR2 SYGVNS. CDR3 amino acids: CASSVGPSEYYGYTF. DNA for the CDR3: TGTGCCAGCAGTGTGGGGCCCTCGGAGTACTATGGCTACACCTTC.

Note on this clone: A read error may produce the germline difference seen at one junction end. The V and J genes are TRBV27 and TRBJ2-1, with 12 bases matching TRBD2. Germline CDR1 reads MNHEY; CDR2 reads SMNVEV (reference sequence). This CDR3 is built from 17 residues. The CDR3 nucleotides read TGTGCCAGCCGTTTACTCCTGGGACTAGCGGGCGACAATGAGCAGTTCTTC. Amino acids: CASRLLLGLAGDNEQFF.

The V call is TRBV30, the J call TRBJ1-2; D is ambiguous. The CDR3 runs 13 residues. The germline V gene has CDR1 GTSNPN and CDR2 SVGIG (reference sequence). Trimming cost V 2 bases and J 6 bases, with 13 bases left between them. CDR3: CAWSPRGVHGYTF. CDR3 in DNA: TGTGCCTGGAGTCCCCGCGGGGTGCATGGCTACACCTTC.

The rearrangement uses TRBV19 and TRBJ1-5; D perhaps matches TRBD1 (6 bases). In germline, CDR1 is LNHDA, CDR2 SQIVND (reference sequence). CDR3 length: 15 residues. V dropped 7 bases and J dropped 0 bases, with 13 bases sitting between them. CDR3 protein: CASIQTGHSNQPQHF. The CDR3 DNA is TGTGCCAGTATACAGACAGGACATAGCAATCAGCCCCAGCATTTT.

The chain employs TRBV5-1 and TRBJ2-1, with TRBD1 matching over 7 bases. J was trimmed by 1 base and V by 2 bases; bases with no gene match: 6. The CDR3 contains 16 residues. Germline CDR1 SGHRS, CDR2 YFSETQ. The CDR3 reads CASSLLGRGSYNEQFF. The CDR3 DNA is TGCGCCAGCAGCTTATTGGGCAGGGGGTCCTACAATGAGCAGTTCTTC.

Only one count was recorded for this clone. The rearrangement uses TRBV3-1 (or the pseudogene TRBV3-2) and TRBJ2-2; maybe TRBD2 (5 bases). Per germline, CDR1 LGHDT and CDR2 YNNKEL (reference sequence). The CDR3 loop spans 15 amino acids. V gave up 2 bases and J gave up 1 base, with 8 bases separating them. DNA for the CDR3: TGTGCCAGCAGCCAACAGAGCGGGAACACCGGGGAGCTGTTTTTT. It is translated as CASSQQSGNTGELFF.

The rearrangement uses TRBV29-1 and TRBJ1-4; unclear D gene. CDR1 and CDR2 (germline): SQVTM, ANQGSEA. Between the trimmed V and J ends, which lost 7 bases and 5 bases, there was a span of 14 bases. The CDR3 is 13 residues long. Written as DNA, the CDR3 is TGCAGCGCGGCCCACGGGTCGAATGAAAAACTGTTTTTT. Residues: CSAAHGSNEKLFF.

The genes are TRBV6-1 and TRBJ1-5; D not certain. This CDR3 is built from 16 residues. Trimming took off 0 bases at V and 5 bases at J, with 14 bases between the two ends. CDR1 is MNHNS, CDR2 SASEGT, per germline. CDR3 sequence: CASSEASAWADQPQHF. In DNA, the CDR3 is TGTGCCAGCAGTGAAGCGTCGGCCTGGGCAGATCAGCCCCAGCATTTT.

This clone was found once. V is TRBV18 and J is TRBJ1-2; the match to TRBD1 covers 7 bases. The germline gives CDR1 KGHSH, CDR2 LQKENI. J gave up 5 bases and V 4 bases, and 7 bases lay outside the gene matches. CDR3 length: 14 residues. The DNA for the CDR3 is TGTGCCAGCTCACTCGGACAGGCGGGATATGGCTACACCTTC. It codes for CASSLGQAGYGYTF.

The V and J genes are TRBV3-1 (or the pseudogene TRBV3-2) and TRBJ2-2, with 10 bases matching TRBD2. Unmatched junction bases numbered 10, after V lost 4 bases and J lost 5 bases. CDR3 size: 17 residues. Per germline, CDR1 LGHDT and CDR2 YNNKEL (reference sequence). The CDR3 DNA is TGTGCCAGCAGCCTACAGCGGGAGGGCCCCAGAACCGGGGAGCTGTTTTTT. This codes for CASSLQREGPRTGELFF.

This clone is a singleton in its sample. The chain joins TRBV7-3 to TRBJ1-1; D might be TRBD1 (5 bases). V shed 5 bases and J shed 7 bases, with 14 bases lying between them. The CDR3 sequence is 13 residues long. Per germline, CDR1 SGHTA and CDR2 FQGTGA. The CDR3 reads CASSHRQTDEAFF. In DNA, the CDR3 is TGTGCCAGCAGCCACCGACAGACGGATGAAGCTTTCTTT. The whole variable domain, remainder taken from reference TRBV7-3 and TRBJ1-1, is GAGVSQTPSNKVTEKGKYVELRCDPISGHTALYWYRQSLGQGPEFLIYFQGTGAADDSGLPNDRFFAVRPEGSVSTLKIQRTERGDSAVYLCASSHRQTDEAFFGQGTRLTVV.

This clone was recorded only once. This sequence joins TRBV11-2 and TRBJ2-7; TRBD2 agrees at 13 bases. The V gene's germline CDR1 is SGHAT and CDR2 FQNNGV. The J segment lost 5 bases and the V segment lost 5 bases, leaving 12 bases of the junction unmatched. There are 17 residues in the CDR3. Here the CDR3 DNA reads TGTGCCAGCAGCCCCGCCCCGAGACTAGCGGGAGGCGACGAGCAGTACTTC. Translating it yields CASSPAPRLAGGDEQYF.